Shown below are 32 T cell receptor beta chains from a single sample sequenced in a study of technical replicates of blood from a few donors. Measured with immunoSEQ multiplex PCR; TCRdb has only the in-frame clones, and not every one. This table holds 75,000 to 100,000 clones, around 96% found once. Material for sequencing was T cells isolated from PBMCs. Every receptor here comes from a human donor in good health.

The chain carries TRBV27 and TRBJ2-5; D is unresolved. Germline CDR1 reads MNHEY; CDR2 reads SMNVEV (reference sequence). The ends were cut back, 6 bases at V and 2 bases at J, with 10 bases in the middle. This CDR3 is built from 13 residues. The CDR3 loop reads CASSPQIQETQYF. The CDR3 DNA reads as TGTGCCAGCAGCCCACAGATACAAGAGACCCAGTACTTC.

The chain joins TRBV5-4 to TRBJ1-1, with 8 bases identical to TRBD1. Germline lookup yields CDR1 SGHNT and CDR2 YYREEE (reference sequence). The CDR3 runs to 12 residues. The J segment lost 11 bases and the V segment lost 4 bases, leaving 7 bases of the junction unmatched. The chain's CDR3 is CASSPGQDEAFF. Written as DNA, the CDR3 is TGTGCCAGCAGCCCGGGACAGGATGAGGCTTTCTTT.

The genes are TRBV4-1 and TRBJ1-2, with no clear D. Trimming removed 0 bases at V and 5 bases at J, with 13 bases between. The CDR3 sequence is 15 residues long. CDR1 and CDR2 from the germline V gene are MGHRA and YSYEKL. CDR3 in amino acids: CASSQDLETRYGYTF. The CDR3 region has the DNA TGCGCCAGCAGCCAAGATCTTGAGACTCGATATGGCTACACCTTC.

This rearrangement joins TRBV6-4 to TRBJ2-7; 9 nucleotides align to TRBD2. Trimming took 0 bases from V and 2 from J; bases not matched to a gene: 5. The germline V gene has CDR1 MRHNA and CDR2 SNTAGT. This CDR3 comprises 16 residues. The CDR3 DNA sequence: TGTGCCAGCAGTGACTCGGGTAGCGGGAGCCCCTACGAGCAGTACTTC. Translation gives CASSDSGSGSPYEQYF.

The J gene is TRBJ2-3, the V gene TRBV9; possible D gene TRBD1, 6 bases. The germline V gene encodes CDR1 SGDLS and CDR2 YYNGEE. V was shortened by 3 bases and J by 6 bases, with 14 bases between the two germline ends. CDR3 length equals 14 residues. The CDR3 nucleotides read TGTGCCAGCAGCGGCAGGGGAGAGACGGATACGCAGTATTTT. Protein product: CASSGRGETDTQYF.

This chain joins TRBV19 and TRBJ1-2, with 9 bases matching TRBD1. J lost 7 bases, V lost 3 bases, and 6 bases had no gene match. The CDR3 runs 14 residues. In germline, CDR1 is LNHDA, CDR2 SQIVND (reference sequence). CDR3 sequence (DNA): TGTGCCAGTAGTATTGGACAGGGGAATTCTGGCTACACCTTC. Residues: CASSIGQGNSGYTF.

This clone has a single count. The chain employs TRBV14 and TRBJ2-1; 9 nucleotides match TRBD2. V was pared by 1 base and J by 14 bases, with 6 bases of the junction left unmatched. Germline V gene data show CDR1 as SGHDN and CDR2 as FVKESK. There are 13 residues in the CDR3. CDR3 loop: CASSQVLSGRKFF. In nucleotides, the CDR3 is TGTGCCAGCAGCCAAGTTCTTAGCGGGAGAAAGTTCTTC.

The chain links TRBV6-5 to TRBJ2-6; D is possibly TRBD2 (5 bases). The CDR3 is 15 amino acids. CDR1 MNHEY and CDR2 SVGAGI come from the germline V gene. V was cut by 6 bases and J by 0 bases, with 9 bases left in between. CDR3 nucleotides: TGTGCCAGCAGCCGGGATATCTCTGGGGCCAACGTCCTGACTTTC. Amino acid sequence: CASSRDISGANVLTF.

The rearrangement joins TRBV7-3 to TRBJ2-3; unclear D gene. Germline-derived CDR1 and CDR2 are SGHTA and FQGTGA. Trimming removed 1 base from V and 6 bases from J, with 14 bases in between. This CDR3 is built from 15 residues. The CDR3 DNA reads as TGTGCCAGCAGCTTAATAGTGTCCATACTGGATACGCAGTATTTT. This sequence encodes CASSLIVSILDTQYF.

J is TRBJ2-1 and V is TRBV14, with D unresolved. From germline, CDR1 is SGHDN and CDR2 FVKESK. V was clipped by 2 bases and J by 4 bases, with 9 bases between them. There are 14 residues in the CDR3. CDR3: CASSQRQTYNEQFF. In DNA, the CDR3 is TGTGCCAGCAGCCAACGGCAGACATACAATGAGCAGTTCTTC.

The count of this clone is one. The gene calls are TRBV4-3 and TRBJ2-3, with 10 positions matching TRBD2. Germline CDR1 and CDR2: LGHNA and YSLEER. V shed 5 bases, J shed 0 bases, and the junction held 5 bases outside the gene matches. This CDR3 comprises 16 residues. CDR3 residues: CASSGRLAGSTDTQYF. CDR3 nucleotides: TGCGCCAGCAGCGGGCGACTAGCGGGTAGCACAGATACGCAGTATTTT.

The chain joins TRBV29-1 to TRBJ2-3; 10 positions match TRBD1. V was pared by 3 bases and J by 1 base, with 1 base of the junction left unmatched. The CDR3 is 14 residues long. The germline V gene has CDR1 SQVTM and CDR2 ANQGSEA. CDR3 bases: TGCAGCGTTGATGGGACAGGGGGCACAGATACGCAGTATTTT. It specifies CSVDGTGGTDTQYF.

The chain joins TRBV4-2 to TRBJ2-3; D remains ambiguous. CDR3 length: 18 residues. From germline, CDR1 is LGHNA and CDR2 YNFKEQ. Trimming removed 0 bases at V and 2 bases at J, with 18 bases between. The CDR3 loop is CASSQEPLLVGYTDTQYF. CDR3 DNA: TGTGCCAGCAGCCAAGAACCGCTTCTTGTCGGTTACACAGATACGCAGTATTTT.

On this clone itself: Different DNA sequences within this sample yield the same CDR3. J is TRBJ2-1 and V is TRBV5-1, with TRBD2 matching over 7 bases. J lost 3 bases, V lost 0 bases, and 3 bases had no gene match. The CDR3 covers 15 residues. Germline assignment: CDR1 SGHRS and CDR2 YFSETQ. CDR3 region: CASSLDGLVYNEQFF. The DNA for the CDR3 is TGCGCCAGCAGCTTGGACGGACTAGTCTACAATGAGCAGTTCTTC.

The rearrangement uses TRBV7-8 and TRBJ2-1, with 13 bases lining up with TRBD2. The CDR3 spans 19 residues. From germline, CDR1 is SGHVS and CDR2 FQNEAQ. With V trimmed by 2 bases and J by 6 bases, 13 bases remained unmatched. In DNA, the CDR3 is TGTGCCAGCAGCTTATTATTTTCAACTAGCGGGAGGGCCCCCAATGAGCAGTTCTTC. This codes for CASSLLFSTSGRAPNEQFF.

The CDR3: CASNTGTVEAFF. As DNA, the CDR3 is TGTGCCAGCAACACCGGGACAGTTGAAGCTTTCTTT. The V gene is TRBV28, the J gene TRBJ1-1; 7 nucleotides agree with TRBD1. The CDR3 covers 12 residues. From germline, CDR1 is MDHEN and CDR2 SYDVKM. Trimming at V came to 7 bases and at J to 7 bases, leaving 6 bases not matched to a gene.

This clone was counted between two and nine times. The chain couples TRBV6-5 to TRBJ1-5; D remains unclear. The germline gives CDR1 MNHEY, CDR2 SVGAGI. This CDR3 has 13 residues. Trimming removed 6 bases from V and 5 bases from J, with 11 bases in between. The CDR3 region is CASRTNIDQPQHF. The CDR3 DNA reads TGTGCCAGCAGAACAAACATCGATCAGCCCCAGCATTTT.

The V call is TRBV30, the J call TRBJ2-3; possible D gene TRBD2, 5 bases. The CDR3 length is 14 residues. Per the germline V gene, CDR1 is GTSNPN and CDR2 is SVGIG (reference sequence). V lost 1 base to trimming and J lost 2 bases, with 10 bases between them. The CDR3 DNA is TGTGCCTGGAGTGCGGCGGGTACCACAGATACGCAGTATTTT. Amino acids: CAWSAAGTTDTQYF.

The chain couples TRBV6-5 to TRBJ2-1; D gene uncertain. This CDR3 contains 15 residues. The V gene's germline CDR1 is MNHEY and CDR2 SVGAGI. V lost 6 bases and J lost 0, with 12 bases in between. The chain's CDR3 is CASSVVSFSYNEQFF. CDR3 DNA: TGTGCCAGCAGCGTAGTTTCCTTCTCCTACAATGAGCAGTTCTTC.

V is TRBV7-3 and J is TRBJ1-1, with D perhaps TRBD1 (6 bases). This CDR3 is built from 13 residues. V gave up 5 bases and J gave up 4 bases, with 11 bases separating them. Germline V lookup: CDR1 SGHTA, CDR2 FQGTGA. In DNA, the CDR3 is TGTGCCAGCAGCGGGGGCGTGAGCACTGAAGCTTTCTTT. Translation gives CASSGGVSTEAFF.

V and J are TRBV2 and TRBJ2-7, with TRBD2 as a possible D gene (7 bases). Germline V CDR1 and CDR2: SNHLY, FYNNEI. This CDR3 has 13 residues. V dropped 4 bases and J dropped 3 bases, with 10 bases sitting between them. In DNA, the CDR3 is TGTGCCAGCAGTGCAGGGGACTACTACGAGCAGTACTTC. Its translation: CASSAGDYYEQYF.

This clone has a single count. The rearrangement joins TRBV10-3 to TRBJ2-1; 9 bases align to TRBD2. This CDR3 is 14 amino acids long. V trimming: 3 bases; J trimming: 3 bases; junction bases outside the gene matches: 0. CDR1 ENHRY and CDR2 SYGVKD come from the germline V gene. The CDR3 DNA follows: TGTGCCATCAGTGATAGCGGGGGCTACAATGAGCAGTTCTTC. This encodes CAISDSGGYNEQFF.

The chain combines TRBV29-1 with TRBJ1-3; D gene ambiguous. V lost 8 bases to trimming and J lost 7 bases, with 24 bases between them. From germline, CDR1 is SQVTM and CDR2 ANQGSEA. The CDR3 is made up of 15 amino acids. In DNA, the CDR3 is TGCAGCCTATTCTCTGGGCAGTATTATCGGAACACCATATATTTT. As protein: CSLFSGQYYRNTIYF. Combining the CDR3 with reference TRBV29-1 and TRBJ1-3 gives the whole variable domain SAVISQKPSRDICQRGTSLTIQCQVDSQVTMMFWYRQQPGQSLTLIATANQGSEATYESGFVIDKFPISRPNLTFSTLTVSNMSPEDSSIYLCSLFSGQYYRNTIYFGEGSWLTVV.

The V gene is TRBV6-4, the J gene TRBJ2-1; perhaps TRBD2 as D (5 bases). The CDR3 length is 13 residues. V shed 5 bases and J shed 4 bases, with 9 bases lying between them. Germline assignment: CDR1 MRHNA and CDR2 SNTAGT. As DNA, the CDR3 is TGTGCCAGCAGTCCCGGGGATTACAATGAGCAGTTCTTC. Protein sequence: CASSPGDYNEQFF.

The CDR3 coding sequence is TGCGCCAGCAGCTTGACACAGGGTTACGAGCAGTACTTC. It encodes CASSLTQGYEQYF. The V gene is TRBV5-1, the J gene TRBJ2-7; the D gene is possibly TRBD1 (6 bases). Germline loops: CDR1 SGHRS, CDR2 YFSETQ. This CDR3 is built from 13 residues. Trimming took 1 base from V and 4 from J, leaving 9 bases between them.

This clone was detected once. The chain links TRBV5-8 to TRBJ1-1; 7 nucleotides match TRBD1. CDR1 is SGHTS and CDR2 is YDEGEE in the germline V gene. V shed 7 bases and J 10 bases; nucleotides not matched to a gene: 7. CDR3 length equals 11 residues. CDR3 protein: CASSGGNTAFF. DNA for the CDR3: TGTGCCAGCTCAGGGGGGAATACAGCTTTCTTT.

The CDR3 coding sequence is TGTGCCAGCAGCTATGAAAGCGGTAGGGAGCAGTACTTC. It is translated as CASSYESGREQYF. V gene TRBV7-3 combines with J gene TRBJ2-7, with D perhaps TRBD2 (5 bases). V lost 4 bases to trimming and J lost 7 bases, with 14 bases between them. The length of the CDR3 is 13 residues. From germline, CDR1 is SGHTA and CDR2 FQGTGA.

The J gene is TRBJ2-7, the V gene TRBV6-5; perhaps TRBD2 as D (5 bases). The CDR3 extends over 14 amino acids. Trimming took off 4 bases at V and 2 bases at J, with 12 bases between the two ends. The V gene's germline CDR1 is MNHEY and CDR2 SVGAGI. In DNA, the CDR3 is TGTGCCAGCAGTTTCTTCGGGGAGACCTACGAGCAGTACTTC. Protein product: CASSFFGETYEQYF.

CDR3 DNA: TGTGCCACCAGCAGAGAGGGGGCGGTCTACTCCTACAATGAGCAGTTCTTC. It translates to CATSREGAVYSYNEQFF. This chain uses TRBV15 with TRBJ2-1, with a weak D call TRBD1 (6 bases). The CDR3 loop spans 17 amino acids. V was cut by 0 bases and J by 0 bases, with 12 bases left in between. Germline V gene sequence: CDR1 LNHNV, CDR2 YYDKDF (reference sequence). The full variable domain, in which reference TRBV15 and TRBJ2-1 provide the parts outside the CDR3, is DAMVIQNPRYQVTQFGKPVTLSCSQTLNHNVMYWYQQKSSQAPKLLFHYYDKDFNNEADTPDNFQSRRPNTSFCFLDIRSPGLGDTAMYLCATSREGAVYSYNEQFFGPGTRLTVL.

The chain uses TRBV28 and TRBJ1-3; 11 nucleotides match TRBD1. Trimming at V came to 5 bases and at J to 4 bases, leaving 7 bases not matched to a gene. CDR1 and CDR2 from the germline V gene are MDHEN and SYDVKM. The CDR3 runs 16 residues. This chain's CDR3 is CASSSSGQGAGNTIYF. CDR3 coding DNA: TGTGCCAGCAGTAGCTCCGGACAGGGGGCGGGAAACACCATATATTTT.

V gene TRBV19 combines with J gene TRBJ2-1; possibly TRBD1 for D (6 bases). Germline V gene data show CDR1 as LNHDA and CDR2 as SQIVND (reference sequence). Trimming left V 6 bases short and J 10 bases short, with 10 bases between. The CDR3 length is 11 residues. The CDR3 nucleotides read TGTGCCAGTAGCGTCGGACAGGAGCAGTTCTTC. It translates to CASSVGQEQFF.

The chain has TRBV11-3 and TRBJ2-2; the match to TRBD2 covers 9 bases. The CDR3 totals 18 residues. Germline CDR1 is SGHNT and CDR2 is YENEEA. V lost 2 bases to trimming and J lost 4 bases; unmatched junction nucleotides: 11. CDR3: CASSLYARWREGTGELFF. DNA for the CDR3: TGTGCCAGCAGCTTATACGCCAGGTGGCGGGAGGGCACCGGGGAGCTGTTTTTT.